This TCR beta chain was found in a study of PD-1 blockade in classical Hodgkin lymphoma. Relapses following autologous stem cell transplantation were seen in all patients, with brentuximab vedotin exposure varying. Reported best responses ranged across complete response, partial response or progressive disease. Germline CDR1 is MNHNS and CDR2 is SASEGT. Trimming took 3 bases from V and 7 from J, leaving 12 bases between them. This CDR3 is 13 amino acids long. On this clone itself: Its antigen is not known.

Study findings and constraints: Repertoires differed for reasons still undefined, possibly disease activity or prior therapy. Newly diagnosed patients were reported to start with lower TCR diversity than healthy donors.

The assay was immunoSEQ multiplex PCR, and TCRdb's table has in-frame clones only and misses some. The table has 20,000 to 25,000 clones, just over 75% seen once. The sequences come from peripheral blood mononuclear cells (PBMCs), collected before the second cycle of nivolumab. This sequence was found in a human donor with classical Hodgkin lymphoma. The chain is built from TRBV6-1 and TRBJ1-2; D not certain. CDR3 nucleotides: TGTGCCAGCAGTGAGGGTCCTTATTTTGGCTACACCTTC. Translated, it gives CASSEGPYFGYTF.